The clone carrying this T cell receptor beta chain was counted at least ten times. This entry belongs to a study of T cells in Graves' hyperthyroidism and ophthalmopathy. TCR beta CDR3 sequences were amplified from RNA transcripts. Carried out on the TCR CDR3, a first-round RT-PCR used the HTBI primer set. TCRdb reprocessed the multiplex PCR reads via MiXCR and lists one record per CDR3 protein. This table has roughly 380,000 distinct CDR3 sequences, roughly 13% appearing once. Sequences were obtained from blood. This clonotype was obtained from a woman between 18 and 29 years old with Graves' hyperthyroidism.

Here the CDR3 reads CAISEVTSYEQYF. CDR3 coding DNA: TGTGCCATCAGTGAGGTGACCTCCTACGAGCAGTACTTC. The chain is built from TRBV10-3 and TRBJ2-7; D is unclear. V lost 2 bases and J lost 0, with 5 bases in between. The CDR3 is made up of 13 amino acids. In germline, CDR1 is ENHRY, CDR2 SYGVKD.